This TCR beta chain originates from a study of circulating and synovial CD4+ cells in juvenile arthritis. TCRdb's copy holds only in-frame clones and misses some; the assay was immunoSEQ multiplex PCR. The sample has roughly 33,000 clones; about 96% are singletons. Study-level findings and limits: T cell genome counts differed by at least an order of magnitude between CPL and CD4 samples.

Concerning this clone: Its antigen remains unknown.

The specimen sequenced was CD4+ T cells from blood. This TCR was recovered from a human donor with juvenile idiopathic arthritis.

For the CDR3, the DNA is TGTGCCAGTATCCGAGGACAGGGGAAGAACACTGAAGCTTTCTTT. Protein sequence: CASIRGQGKNTEAFF. The rearrangement links TRBV19 to TRBJ1-1; TRBD1 matches 9 bases. Germline V gene sequence: CDR1 LNHDA, CDR2 SQIVND (reference sequence). V trimming: 7 bases; J trimming: 1 base; junction bases outside the gene matches: 7. The length of the CDR3 is 15 residues.